This T cell receptor (beta chain) came from a study of blood T cell repertoires in COVID-19. Libraries were prepared by immunoSEQ multiplex PCR; TCRdb keeps only in-frame clonotypes and omits some of them. The table includes about 140,000 clones, over 75% detected once. The CDR3 spans 15 residues. From germline, CDR1 is SGHKS and CDR2 YYEKEE (reference sequence). V gave up 4 bases and J gave up 6 bases; unmatched junction bases: 11. This TCR derives from a human donor in a cohort sampled during active COVID-19. This chain uses TRBV5-5 with TRBJ1-1; TRBD1 agrees at 8 bases. The sequencing sample was made of peripheral blood. CDR3 DNA sequence: TGTGCCAGCAGCATCCCCGGGACAGGTTTCTCTGAAGCTTTCTTT. Encoded protein: CASSIPGTGFSEAFF.